This entry is about one TCR beta chain. Its antigen is unknown. It has no much larger one-base neighbor in the sample; base qualities were not kept. The method was the immunoSEQ multiplex PCR assay. The multiplex PCR relied on a mix of 60 forward primers for TCR Vbeta segments and 13 reverse primers for TCR Jbeta segments. The CDR3 region of rearranged TCR beta genes was amplified from genomic DNA by a multiplex PCR assay. Amplified TCR beta libraries were sequenced as 87-base-pair reads on the Illumina HiSeq System. Processing in the source paper ran as follows. Across the 700 or so repertoires, a later analysis counted 80 million or so unique TCR beta chains, around 11 million of which were shared by at least two donors. Raw reads were error-corrected and collapsed into unique sequences by a nearest-neighbor algorithm in which closely related sequences were merged to remove PCR and sequencing errors. To assign V, D and J gene segments, CDR3 sequences were aligned to IMGT reference sequences. Each retained sequence needed at least a six-nucleotide match to both a V gene segment and a J gene segment. Rearrangements were classified as productive when the CDR3 lacked stop codons and remained in frame with V and J, and all other rearrangements were classified as non-productive. Following IMGT convention, CDR3 was defined as the stretch from the second conserved V-encoded cysteine up to the conserved J-encoded phenylalanine. In an earlier analysis of around 600 of the donors, sequences lacking an unambiguous match to a single V gene segment were excluded. An earlier analysis of about 590 of the donors classified V segments as functional when productive rearrangements were above 56.7% and as segregating when the standard deviation between donors was above 5%. A statistical classification framework was developed to diagnose cytomegalovirus status using the catalog of TCR beta chain sequences. In a later analysis, TCR nucleotide sequences were compared against IMGT/GENE-DB human TR gene sequences so that V and J genes could be assigned. The TCRdist pipeline was used in a later analysis to assign CDR3 sequences and most-parsimonious VDJ recombination scenarios. In a later analysis, each TCR beta chain was defined by its CDR3 amino acid sequence together with its V-gene family, and reads lacking a unique V-gene family were excluded. To address suspected cross-contamination and a sequencing artifact, a later analysis removed over 500 highly shared, low-generation-probability nucleotide sequences. A later analysis calculated a clonal expansion index for each public chain from normalized within-repertoire ranks of inferred template counts. Generation probabilities in a later analysis came from a VDJ recombination model fitted to out-of-frame rearrangements, and those results were checked against IGoR. Hypergeometric tests were used in a later analysis to score TCR-TCR, TCR-HLA and TCR-CMV co-occurrence, with a repertoire-size bias correction applied to the TCR pairs. False discovery rates were estimated in a later analysis by permuting HLA or CMV assignments 20 times. A later analysis grouped co-occurring TCRs with DBSCAN, adding TCRdist sequence similarity when clustering within HLA-allele-positive subsets. For co-occurrence clustering, repertoires with fewer than 30,000 or more than 120,000 public chains were excluded, along with a handful of repertoires with anomalous nucleotide sharing. This immuneACCESS table, as held by TCRdb, lists in-frame sequences with V and J called but not all clones. Of the missing ones, under half trace to an unresolved V gene in checked studies; the others have no known cause. The V and J calls and clone size come from that table; D and trimming were worked out from the DNA. The sample contains some 98,000 clones, around 80% of them found a single time. The ten largest clonotypes hold approximately 1.4% of the sample.

The cohort consisted of approximately 690 healthy bone marrow donors. All cohort members were sampled while nominally healthy, although unrecorded immune exposures were likely present. The donor was CMV seronegative and belonged to the group of approximately 320 seronegative cohort members. Each donor provided a peripheral blood sample, and peripheral blood mononuclear cells were used for TCR beta sequencing. Genomic DNA extraction from the blood cell samples was performed with the Qiagen DNeasy Blood Extraction Kit. Cut back by 2 bases and 2 bases, the V and J ends lie 15 bases apart. The CDR3 runs 16 amino acids, cysteine and phenylalanine included. CDR3 DNA is the only sequence kept; it has 48 bases, read in frame from the first base. Sequences SEHNR (CDR1) and FQNEAQ (CDR2) are obtained from the germline V gene (reference sequence). The data were obtained in a study of cytomegalovirus exposure and HLA in healthy donors (dated 2017 in TCRdb). About the study as a whole: In an earlier analysis of some 550 of the donors, 276 Gb of sequence data and 95 million to 130 million unique TCR beta sequences from roughly 180 million T cells were reported. Approximately 300 gigabases of sequencing data and approximately 85 million unique TCR sequences were included in an early release covering around 600 HLA-typed donors. Of the roughly 410 genotyped donors, approximately 80% were placed in the genetic ancestry cluster associated with self-reported Caucasian donors. The study aimed to test whether cataloging public T cell receptors could reveal signatures of past pathogen exposure. Using immunosequencing, the study profiled T cell repertoires from 500 to 800 subjects and related those repertoires to cytomegalovirus serostatus. Along with the roughly 610-subject first cohort, a separate validation cohort of over 90 different subjects was used. The study combined high-throughput TCR immunosequencing, statistical association of individual TCRs with disease status, and machine learning to predict cytomegalovirus infection status. To study patterns of TCR occurrence, a later analysis re-analyzed previously published TCR beta repertoires from 500 to 850 donors and added high-resolution HLA genotyping. The later analysis used no new phenotypic data to find candidate immune exposures, relying instead on TCR beta sequences and their occurrence across donors. To decide whether each TCR beta V gene segment behaved as functional or pseudogenic, an earlier analysis of some 600 of the donors relied on high-throughput TCR beta sequencing. Alongside the repertoire data, information on donor age, sex, ethnicity and CMV serostatus was compiled. In a later genetic analysis, genome-wide SNP genotypes for 398 of the 666 donors were used, and that subset was treated as a discovery cohort. All discovery cohort repertoires had been generated on a single sequencing platform. HLA typing covered class I and class II loci at four-digit resolution. Typing coverage varied by locus: about 629-630 donors for A, B, C, DRB1 and DQB1; roughly 520 for DQA1; more than 600 for DPA1; more than 450 for DPB1. Four or five DR-DQ haplotypes were treated as single units for association and clustering because of strong linkage in the cohort. Across approximately 420 genotyped donors of the cohort, an average of about 200,000 unique TCR beta nucleotide sequences per donor were sequenced, and roughly 20% of those sequences were non-productive.

Study-wide conclusions, independent of this receptor: In a later genetic analysis, a missense DCLRE1C variant was associated with V-gene and J-gene trimming of TCR beta chains, and the association was replicated in an independent cohort. A later genetic analysis reported fewer N-insertions in productive TCRs among donors in an Asian-associated ancestry cluster than the approximately 670-donor mean. In an earlier analysis of around 500 of the donors, most TCR beta V segments appeared in productive rearrangements about 87% or about 30% of the time, broadly matching IMGT annotations. The sequencing pipeline was judged likely to have produced a cluster of highly shared sequence variants as a technical artifact. In a later analysis, the rate of TCR association differed among HLA loci, with DRB1 alleles having the most associated TCRs and HLA-C alleles having the fewest. A later analysis associated about 18,000 TCR beta sequences with specific HLA alleles at a false discovery rate of 0.05. Most TCR sequences were observed very rarely across donors, whereas some public TCRs were present in many individuals. Correlated functional status among segregating V segments might reflect linkage disequilibrium, but an unknown experimental factor could not be ruled out. In vitro tests confirmed that a few of the cytomegalovirus-associated TCR beta chains recognize cytomegalovirus antigens. Most CMV-associated TCR beta chains appeared to be HLA-restricted in a later analysis, and the HLA associations seemed to be driven largely by CMV exposure. Only TCR beta chains were sequenced in this cohort, and the absence of alpha or paired-chain data limited detectable features. The earlier analysis of 587 of the donors excluded roughly 16 rarely observed V segments, including chromosome 9 orphons, because counts were too low. Strong co-occurrence of HLA alleles, especially DR and DQ, made assigning TCR associations to individual alleles difficult. In the study, some 160 TCR beta chains were listed as associated with cytomegalovirus. The classifier was reported to diagnose cytomegalovirus status with high specificity and sensitivity in both the original cohort and the validation cohort. The authors suggested that the approach could potentially be generalized to other disease states and immunological phenotypes. In a later analysis, HLA-associated TCR beta chains were found to be more clonally expanded and to have lower generation probabilities than equally common non-associated chains. Some IMGT-functional V segments, including TRBV6-2 and TRBV6-3, could not be told apart with the 87-base-pair reads, so those segments were excluded. A further reported finding was that TCR beta sequences accurately predicted the HLA-A and HLA-B alleles for most subjects in the first cohort. A later analysis reported that several top co-occurrence clusters appeared linked to parvovirus B19, influenza, CMV and Epstein-Barr virus. Because some donors lacked HLA typing at each locus, the association tests relied only on the typed subset. Sequencing depth was assumed to be roughly uniform across donors in the presence/absence analyses, though that assumption may not hold. The only immune exposure information available for the cohort was CMV serostatus.

Material: PBMCs. The source is a man aged 35 to 55 in good health and CMV-seronegative. The chain uses TRBV7-9 and TRBJ1-1, with the D gene too uncertain to name. The DNA sequence reads TGTGCCAGCAGCTTAAGTCCGGGAACCTTAAACACTGAAGCTTTCTTT. This translates into CASSLSPGTLNTEAFF. This CDR3, with the reference TRBV7-9 and TRBJ1-1 proteins standing in past its ends, gives the full variable domain DTGVSQNPRHKITKRGQNVTFRCDPISEHNRLYWYRQTLGQGPEFLTYFQNEAQLEKSRLLSDRFSAERPKGSFSTLEIQRTEQGDSAMYLCASSLSPGTLNTEAFFGQGTRLTVV.